The T cell receptor beta chain described here comes from a study of T cells in tumors and immune-related adverse events. The method was immunoSEQ multiplex PCR; TCRdb's version includes in-frame clones alone and lacks a portion of them. The table lists approximately 4,600 clones, about 61% of them singletons. This clone came up a few times. The CDR3 length is 15 residues. V shed 3 bases and J shed 0 bases, with 12 bases lying between them. Germline CDR1 and CDR2: SGDLS and YYNGEE. The sequenced sample was gut tissue, obtained from a patient treated with anti-PD-1 therapy. The chain links TRBV9 to TRBJ1-1; no clear D gene. The receptor's source is a female donor with metastatic renal cell carcinoma. The CDR3 DNA reads as TGTGCCAGCAGCGCAAAAGACGGCATGAACACTGAAGCTTTCTTT. As protein: CASSAKDGMNTEAFF.